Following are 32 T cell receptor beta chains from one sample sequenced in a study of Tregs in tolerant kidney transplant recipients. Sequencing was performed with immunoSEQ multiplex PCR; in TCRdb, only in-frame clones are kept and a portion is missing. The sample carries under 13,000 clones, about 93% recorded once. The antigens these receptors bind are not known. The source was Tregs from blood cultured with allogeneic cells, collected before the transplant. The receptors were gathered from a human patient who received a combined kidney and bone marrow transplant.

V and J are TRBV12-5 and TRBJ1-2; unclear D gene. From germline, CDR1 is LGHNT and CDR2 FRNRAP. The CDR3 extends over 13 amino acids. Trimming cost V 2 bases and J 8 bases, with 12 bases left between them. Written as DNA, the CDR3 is TGTGCTAGTGGTTTGTCGCAGAGAGAAGGCTACACCTTC. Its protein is CASGLSQREGYTF.

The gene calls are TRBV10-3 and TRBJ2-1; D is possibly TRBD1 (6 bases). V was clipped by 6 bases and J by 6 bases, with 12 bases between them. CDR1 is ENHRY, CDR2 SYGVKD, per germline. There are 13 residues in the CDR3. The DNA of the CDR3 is TGTGCCATCAGACAGGGTCTCGGCAATGAGCAGTTCTTC. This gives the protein CAIRQGLGNEQFF.

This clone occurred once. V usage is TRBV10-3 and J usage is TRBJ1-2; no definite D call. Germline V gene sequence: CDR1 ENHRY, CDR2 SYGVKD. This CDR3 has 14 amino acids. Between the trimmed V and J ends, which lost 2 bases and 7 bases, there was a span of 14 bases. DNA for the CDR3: TGTGCCATCAGTGAGGCCGGACTGACGCGTGGCTACACCTTC. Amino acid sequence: CAISEAGLTRGYTF.

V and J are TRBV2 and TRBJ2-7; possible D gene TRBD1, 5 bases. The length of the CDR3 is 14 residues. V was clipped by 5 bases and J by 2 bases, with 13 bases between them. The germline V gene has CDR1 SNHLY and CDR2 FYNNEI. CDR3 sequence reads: CASSRQRPAYEQYF. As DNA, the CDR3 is TGTGCCAGCAGTCGACAGAGGCCTGCCTACGAGCAGTACTTC.

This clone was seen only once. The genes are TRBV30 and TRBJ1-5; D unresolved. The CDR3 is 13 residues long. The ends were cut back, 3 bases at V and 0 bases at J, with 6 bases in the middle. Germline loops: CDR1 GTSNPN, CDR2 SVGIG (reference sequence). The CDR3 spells CAWRGNSNQPQHF. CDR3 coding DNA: TGTGCCTGGAGAGGTAATAGCAATCAGCCCCAGCATTTT. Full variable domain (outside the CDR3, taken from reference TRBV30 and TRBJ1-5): SQTIHQWPATLVQPVGSPLSLECTVEGTSNPNLYWYRQAAGRGLQLLFYSVGIGQISSEVPQNLSASRPQDRQFILSSKKLLLSDSGFYLCAWRGNSNQPQHFGDGTRLSIL.

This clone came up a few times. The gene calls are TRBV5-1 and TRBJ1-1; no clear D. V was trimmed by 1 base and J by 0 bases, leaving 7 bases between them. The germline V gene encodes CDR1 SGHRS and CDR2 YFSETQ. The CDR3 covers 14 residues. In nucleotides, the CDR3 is TGCGCCAGCAGCTTGATGGATATGAACACTGAAGCTTTCTTT. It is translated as CASSLMDMNTEAFF.

CDR3 in amino acids: CASSLGASADTGELFF. CDR3 bases: TGTGCCAGCAGCTTAGGCGCTAGCGCCGACACCGGGGAGCTGTTTTTT. This chain uses TRBV11-3 with TRBJ2-2; D is possibly TRBD2 (6 bases). Trimming took 1 base from V and 3 from J, leaving 12 bases between them. The germline V gene has CDR1 SGHNT and CDR2 YENEEA. The CDR3 is 16 amino acids. The complete variable domain, with remaining parts taken from reference TRBV11-3 and TRBJ2-2, reads EAGVVQSPRYKIIEKKQPVAFWCNPISGHNTLYWYLQNLGQGPELLIRYENEEAVDDSQLPKDRFSAERLKGVDSTLKIQPAELGDSAVYLCASSLGASADTGELFFGEGSRLTVL.

CDR3 DNA sequence: TGTGCCAGTAGTAAGCGGGGACCCATCTACGAGCAGTACTTC. Protein: CASSKRGPIYEQYF. V is TRBV19 and J is TRBJ2-7, with 7 bases fitting TRBD2. V shed 4 bases, J shed 3 bases, and the junction held 6 bases outside the gene matches. CDR1 is LNHDA and CDR2 is SQIVND in the germline V gene (reference sequence). The length of the CDR3 is 14 residues.

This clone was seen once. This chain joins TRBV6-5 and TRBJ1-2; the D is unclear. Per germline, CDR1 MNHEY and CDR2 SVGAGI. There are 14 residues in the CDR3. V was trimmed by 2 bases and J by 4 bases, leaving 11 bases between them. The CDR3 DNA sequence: TGTGCCAGCAGTTACCAGAGGGCGATCTATGGCTACACCTTC. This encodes CASSYQRAIYGYTF.

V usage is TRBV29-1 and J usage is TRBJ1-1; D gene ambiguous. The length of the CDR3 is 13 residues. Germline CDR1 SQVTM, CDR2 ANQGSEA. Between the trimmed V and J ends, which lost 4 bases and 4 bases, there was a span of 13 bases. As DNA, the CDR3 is TGCAGCGTTGCGGAACCGGGCCTCACTGAAGCTTTCTTT. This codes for CSVAEPGLTEAFF. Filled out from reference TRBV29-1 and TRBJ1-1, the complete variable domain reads SAVISQKPSRDICQRGTSLTIQCQVDSQVTMMFWYRQQPGQSLTLIATANQGSEATYESGFVIDKFPISRPNLTFSTLTVSNMSPEDSSIYLCSVAEPGLTEAFFGQGTRLTVV.

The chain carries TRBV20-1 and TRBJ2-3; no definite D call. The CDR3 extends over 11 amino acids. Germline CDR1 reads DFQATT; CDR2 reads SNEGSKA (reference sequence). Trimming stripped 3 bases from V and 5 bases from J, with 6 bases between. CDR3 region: CSASPRDTQYF. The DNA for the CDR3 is TGCAGTGCTAGTCCTAGAGATACGCAGTATTTT.

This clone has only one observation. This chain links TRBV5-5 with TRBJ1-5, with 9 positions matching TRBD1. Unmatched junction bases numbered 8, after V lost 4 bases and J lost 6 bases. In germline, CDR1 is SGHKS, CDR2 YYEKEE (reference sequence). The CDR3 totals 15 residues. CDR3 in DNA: TGTGCCAGCAGCCCAGACAGGGGGATTGGTCAGCCCCAGCATTTT. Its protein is CASSPDRGIGQPQHF. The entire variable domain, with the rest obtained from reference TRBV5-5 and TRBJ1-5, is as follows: DAGVTQSPTHLIKTRGQQVTLRCSPISGHKSVSWYQQVLGQGPQFIFQYYEKEERGRGNFPDRFSARQFPNYSSELNVNALLLGDSALYLCASSPDRGIGQPQHFGDGTRLSIL.

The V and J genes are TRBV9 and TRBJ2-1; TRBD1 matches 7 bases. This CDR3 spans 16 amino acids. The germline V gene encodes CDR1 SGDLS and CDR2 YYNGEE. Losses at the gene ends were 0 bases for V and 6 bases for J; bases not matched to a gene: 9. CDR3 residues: CASSVDVRGFGNEQFF. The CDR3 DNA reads TGTGCCAGCAGCGTAGACGTCAGGGGGTTCGGCAATGAGCAGTTCTTC.

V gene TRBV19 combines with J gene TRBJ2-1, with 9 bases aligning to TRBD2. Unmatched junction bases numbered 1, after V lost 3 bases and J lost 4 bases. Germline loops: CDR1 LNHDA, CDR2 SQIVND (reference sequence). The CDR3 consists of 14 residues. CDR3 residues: CASSMLAGYNEQFF. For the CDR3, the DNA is TGTGCCAGTAGTATGCTAGCGGGGTACAATGAGCAGTTCTTC.

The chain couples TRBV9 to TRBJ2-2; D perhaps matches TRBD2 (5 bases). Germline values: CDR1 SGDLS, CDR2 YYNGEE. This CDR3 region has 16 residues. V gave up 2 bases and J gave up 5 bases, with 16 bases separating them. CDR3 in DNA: TGTGCCAGCAGCGTCACTGGATCCTCGGGGACCGGGGAGCTGTTTTTT. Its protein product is CASSVTGSSGTGELFF.

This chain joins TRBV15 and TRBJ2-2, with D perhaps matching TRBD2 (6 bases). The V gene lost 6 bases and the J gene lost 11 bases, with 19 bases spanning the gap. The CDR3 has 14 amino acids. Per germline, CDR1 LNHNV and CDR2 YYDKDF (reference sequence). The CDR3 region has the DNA TGTGCCACCAGGAATCGACTAGGCAAGCGTGAGCTGTTTTTT. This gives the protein CATRNRLGKRELFF.

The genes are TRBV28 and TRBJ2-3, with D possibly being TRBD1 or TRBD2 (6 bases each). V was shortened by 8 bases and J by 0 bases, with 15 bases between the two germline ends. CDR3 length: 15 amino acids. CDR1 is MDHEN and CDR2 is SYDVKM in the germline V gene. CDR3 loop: CASYLTGASTDTQYF. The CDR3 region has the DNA TGTGCCAGCTACCTCACGGGGGCCAGCACAGATACGCAGTATTTT.

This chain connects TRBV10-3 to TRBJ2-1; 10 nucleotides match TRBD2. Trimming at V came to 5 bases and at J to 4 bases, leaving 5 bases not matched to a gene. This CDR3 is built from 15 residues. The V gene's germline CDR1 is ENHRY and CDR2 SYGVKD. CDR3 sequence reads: CAISPTSGAYNEQFF. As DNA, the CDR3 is TGTGCCATCAGTCCTACTAGCGGGGCTTACAATGAGCAGTTCTTC.

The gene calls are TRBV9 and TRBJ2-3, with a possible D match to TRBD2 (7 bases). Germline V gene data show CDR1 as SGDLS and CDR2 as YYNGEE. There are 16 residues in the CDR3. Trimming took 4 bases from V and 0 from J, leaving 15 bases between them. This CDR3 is CASSLLGGRSTDTQYF. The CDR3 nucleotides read TGTGCCAGCAGCCTCCTCGGGGGGCGCAGCACAGATACGCAGTATTTT.

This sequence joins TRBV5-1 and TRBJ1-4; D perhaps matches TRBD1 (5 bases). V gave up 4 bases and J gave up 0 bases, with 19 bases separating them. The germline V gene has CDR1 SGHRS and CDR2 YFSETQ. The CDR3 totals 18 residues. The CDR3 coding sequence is TGCGCCAGCAGCCCCCGCTGGAGGGGCTTGGCAACTAATGAAAAACTGTTTTTT. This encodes CASSPRWRGLATNEKLFF.

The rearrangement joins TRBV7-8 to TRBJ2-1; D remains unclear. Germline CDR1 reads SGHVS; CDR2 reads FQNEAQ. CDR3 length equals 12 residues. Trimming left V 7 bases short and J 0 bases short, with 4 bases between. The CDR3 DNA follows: TGTGCCAGCATCAGCTCCTACAATGAGCAGTTCTTC. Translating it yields CASISSYNEQFF.

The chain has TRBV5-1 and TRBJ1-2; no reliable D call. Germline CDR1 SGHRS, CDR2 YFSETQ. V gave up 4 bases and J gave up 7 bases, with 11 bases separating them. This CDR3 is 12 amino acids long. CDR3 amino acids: CASSPFDGGYTF. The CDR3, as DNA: TGCGCCAGCAGCCCTTTCGACGGTGGCTACACCTTC.

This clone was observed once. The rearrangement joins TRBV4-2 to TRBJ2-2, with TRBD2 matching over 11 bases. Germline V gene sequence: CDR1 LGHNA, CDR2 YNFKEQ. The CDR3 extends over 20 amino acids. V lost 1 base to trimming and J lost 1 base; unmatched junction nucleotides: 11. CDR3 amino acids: CASSQVVASGGIENTGELFF. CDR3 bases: TGTGCCAGCAGCCAAGTAGTGGCTAGCGGGGGGATTGAGAACACCGGGGAGCTGTTTTTT.

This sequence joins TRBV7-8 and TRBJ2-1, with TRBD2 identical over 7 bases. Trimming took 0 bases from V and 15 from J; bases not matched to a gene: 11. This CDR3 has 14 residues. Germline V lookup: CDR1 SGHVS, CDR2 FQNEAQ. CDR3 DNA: TGTGCCAGCAGCTTAGCGCTACCGGGACTAAGTATGTTCTTC. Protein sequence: CASSLALPGLSMFF.

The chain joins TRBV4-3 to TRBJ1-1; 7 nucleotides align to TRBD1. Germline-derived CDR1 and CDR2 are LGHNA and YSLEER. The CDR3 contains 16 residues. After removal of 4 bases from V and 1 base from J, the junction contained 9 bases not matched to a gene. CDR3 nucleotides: TGCGCCAGCAGCCGGAGTAGGACAGGCTCGAACACTGAAGCTTTCTTT. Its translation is CASSRSRTGSNTEAFF.

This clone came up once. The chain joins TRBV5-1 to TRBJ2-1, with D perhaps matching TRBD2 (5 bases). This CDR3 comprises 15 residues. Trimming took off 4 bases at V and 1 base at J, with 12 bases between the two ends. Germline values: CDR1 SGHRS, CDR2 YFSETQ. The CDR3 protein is CASSVEGGSYNEQFF. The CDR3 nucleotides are TGCGCCAGCAGCGTAGAGGGTGGTTCCTACAATGAGCAGTTCTTC.

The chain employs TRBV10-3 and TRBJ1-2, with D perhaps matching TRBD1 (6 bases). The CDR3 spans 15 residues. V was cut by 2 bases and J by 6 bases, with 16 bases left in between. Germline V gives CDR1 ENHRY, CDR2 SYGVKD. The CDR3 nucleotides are TGTGCCATCAGTGAGAGGGGGTTGGTGGGAAATGGCTACACCTTC. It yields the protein CAISERGLVGNGYTF.

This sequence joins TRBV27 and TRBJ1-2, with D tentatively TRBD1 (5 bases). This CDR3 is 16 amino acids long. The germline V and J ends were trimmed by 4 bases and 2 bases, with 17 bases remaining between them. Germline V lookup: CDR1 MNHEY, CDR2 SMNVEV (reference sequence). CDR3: CASSSNWGRENYGYTF. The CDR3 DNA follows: TGTGCCAGCAGTTCAAACTGGGGCAGGGAGAACTATGGCTACACCTTC.

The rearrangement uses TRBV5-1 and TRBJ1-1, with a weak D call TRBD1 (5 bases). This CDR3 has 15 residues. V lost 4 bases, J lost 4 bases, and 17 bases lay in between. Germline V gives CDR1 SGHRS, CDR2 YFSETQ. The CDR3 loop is CASSPGAGRATEAFF. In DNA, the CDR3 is TGCGCCAGCAGCCCCGGGGCCGGGCGGGCCACTGAAGCTTTCTTT.

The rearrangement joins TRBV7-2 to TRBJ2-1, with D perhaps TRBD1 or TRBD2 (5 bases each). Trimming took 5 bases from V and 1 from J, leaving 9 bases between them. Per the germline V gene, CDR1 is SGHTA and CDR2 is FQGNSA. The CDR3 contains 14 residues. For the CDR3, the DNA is TGTGCCAGCAGCCGGGACCCTTCCTACAATGAGCAGTTCTTC. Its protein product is CASSRDPSYNEQFF.

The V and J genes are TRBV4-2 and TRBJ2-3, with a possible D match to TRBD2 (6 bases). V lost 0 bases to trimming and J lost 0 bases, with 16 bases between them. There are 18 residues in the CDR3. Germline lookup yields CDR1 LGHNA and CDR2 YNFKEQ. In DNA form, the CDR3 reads TGTGCCAGCAGCCAAGATGTACCGGGGGTAAGAAGCACAGATACGCAGTATTTT. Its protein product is CASSQDVPGVRSTDTQYF.

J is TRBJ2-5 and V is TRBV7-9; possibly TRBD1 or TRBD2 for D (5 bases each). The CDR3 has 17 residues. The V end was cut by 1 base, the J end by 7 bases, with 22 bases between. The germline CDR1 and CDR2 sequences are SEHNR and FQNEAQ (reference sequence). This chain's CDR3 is CASSLVGGAGALVTQYF. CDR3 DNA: TGTGCCAGCAGCTTAGTTGGGGGTGCCGGGGCGTTAGTGACCCAGTACTTC.